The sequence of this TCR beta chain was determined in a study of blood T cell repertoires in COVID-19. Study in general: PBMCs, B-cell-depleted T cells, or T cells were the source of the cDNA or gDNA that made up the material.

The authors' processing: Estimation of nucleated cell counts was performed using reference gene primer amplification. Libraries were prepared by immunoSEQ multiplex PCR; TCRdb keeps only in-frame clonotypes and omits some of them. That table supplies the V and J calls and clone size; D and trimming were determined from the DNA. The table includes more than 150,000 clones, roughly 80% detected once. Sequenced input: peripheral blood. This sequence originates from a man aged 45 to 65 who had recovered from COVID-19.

CDR3 sequence: CASSQYPSEKLFF. The CDR3 bases are TGTGCCAGCAGTCAATACCCTAGTGAAAAACTGTTTTTT. V is TRBV6-5 and J is TRBJ1-4; D ambiguous. This CDR3 spans 13 amino acids. With 5 bases removed from V and 7 bases from J, the gap between germline ends came to 11 bases. Germline CDR1 MNHEY, CDR2 SVGAGI.